This entry lists 20 T cell receptor beta chains sequenced from one sample in a study of blood T cell repertoires in COVID-19. Measured with immunoSEQ multiplex PCR; TCRdb has only the in-frame clones, and not every one. The sample holds about 260,000 clones, 75% to 95% seen once. Material: PBMCs or T cells enriched from blood (not recorded which). The receptors derive from a man aged 35 to 55 who had been exposed to COVID-19.

The chain recombines TRBV7-2 with TRBJ1-4; 7 bases match TRBD1. This CDR3 is built from 15 residues. CDR1 is SGHTA and CDR2 is FQGNSA in the germline V gene. J lost 8 bases, V lost 1 base, and 7 bases had no gene match. This CDR3 is CASSLGPGGNEKLFF. The CDR3 bases are TGTGCCAGCAGCTTAGGACCAGGGGGTAACGAAAAACTGTTTTTT. Using reference TRBV7-2 and TRBJ1-4 for the parts outside the CDR3, the full variable domain is GAGVSQSPSNKVTEKGKDVELRCDPISGHTALYWYRQSLGQGLEFLIYFQGNSAPDKSGLPSDRFSAERTGGSVSTLTIQRTQQEDSAVYLCASSLGPGGNEKLFFGSGTQLSVL.

The V call is TRBV19, the J call TRBJ2-1, with 9 nucleotides matching TRBD2. Germline V CDR1 and CDR2: LNHDA, SQIVND (reference sequence). Trimming removed 8 bases from V and 6 bases from J; junction bases left unmatched: 2. The CDR3 covers 12 residues. This CDR3 is CASGTSSNEQFF. In DNA form, the CDR3 reads TGTGCCAGTGGGACTAGCAGCAATGAGCAGTTCTTC.

This chain joins TRBV7-3 and TRBJ2-1; 7 bases are a match to TRBD2. The CDR3 is made up of 17 amino acids. Trimming at V came to 5 bases and at J to 4 bases, leaving 14 bases not matched to a gene. Germline CDR1 reads SGHTA; CDR2 reads FQGTGA. The CDR3 spells CASSKDYLLGGYNEQFF. The CDR3 nucleotides read TGTGCCAGCAGCAAAGATTACCTTTTGGGGGGGTACAATGAGCAGTTCTTC.

CDR3 coding DNA: TGTGCCAGCAGTCCACGGACAGGGACCTACGAGCAGTACTTC. Amino acid sequence: CASSPRTGTYEQYF. The chain combines TRBV27 with TRBJ2-7, with 8 bases matching TRBD1. J was trimmed by 2 bases and V by 5 bases; bases with no gene match: 5. This CDR3 contains 14 residues. CDR1 is MNHEY and CDR2 is SMNVEV in the germline V gene (reference sequence).

The CDR3 DNA sequence: TGTGCCTGGAGTCCCCGGACAGGAGCAACTAATGAAAAACTGTTTTTT. This codes for CAWSPRTGATNEKLFF. The chain joins TRBV30 to TRBJ1-4, with TRBD1 matching over 7 bases. This CDR3 is built from 16 residues. The V and J ends lost 2 bases and 0 bases, in that order; junction bases with no gene match: 6. In germline, CDR1 is GTSNPN, CDR2 SVGIG (reference sequence).

The chain combines TRBV4-1 with TRBJ2-2; 10 bases are shared with TRBD1. The germline CDR1 and CDR2 sequences are MGHRA and YSYEKL. CDR3 size: 18 residues. Unmatched junction bases numbered 9, after V lost 2 bases and J lost 3 bases. CDR3 bases: TGCGCCAGCAGCCAAAAGACAGGGGGCGCTGGGGACACCGGGGAGCTGTTTTTT. Protein sequence: CASSQKTGGAGDTGELFF.

In DNA, the CDR3 is TGTGCCAGCGAACGGGACACCTACGAGCAGTACTTC. It yields the protein CASERDTYEQYF. The chain uses TRBV7-9 and TRBJ2-7; D might be TRBD1 (6 bases). V dropped 8 bases and J dropped 2 bases, with 10 bases sitting between them. The CDR3 spans 12 residues. In germline, CDR1 is SEHNR, CDR2 FQNEAQ (reference sequence).

The gene calls are TRBV11-2 and TRBJ2-3; 12 nucleotides match TRBD2. This CDR3 comprises 18 residues. The V and J ends lost 3 bases and 0 bases, in that order; junction bases with no gene match: 7. The germline V gene encodes CDR1 SGHAT and CDR2 FQNNGV. CDR3 sequence (DNA): TGTGCCAGCAGCTTTCTAGCGGGAGGGTCCCCTAGCACAGATACGCAGTATTTT. Translating it yields CASSFLAGGSPSTDTQYF.

The CDR3 loop is CASSPRDRNTEAFF. CDR3 sequence (DNA): TGTGCCAGTAGTCCTCGGGACAGGAACACTGAAGCTTTCTTT. The V and J genes are TRBV19 and TRBJ1-1; 7 nucleotides agree with TRBD1. The germline CDR1 and CDR2 sequences are LNHDA and SQIVND (reference sequence). Trimming at V came to 5 bases and at J to 1 base, leaving 4 bases not matched to a gene. The CDR3 contains 14 residues.

The chain employs TRBV25-1 and TRBJ2-1; 7 bases match TRBD2. This CDR3 contains 14 residues. The ends lost 7 bases at V and 6 bases at J; junction bases unmatched: 9. CDR1 and CDR2 (germline): MGHDK, SYGVNS. CDR3 in amino acids: CASNGGGPINEQFF. The CDR3 coding sequence is TGTGCCAGCAACGGGGGAGGGCCAATCAATGAGCAGTTCTTC. Variable domain in full (rest from reference TRBV25-1 and TRBJ2-1): EADIYQTPRYLVIGTGKKITLECSQTMGHDKMYWYQQDPGMELHLIHYSYGVNSTEKGDLSSESTVSRIRTEHFPLTLESARPSHTSQYLCASNGGGPINEQFFGPGTRLTVL.

The genes are TRBV28 and TRBJ2-7; TRBD1 matches at 7 bases. The CDR3 totals 14 residues. Per germline, CDR1 MDHEN and CDR2 SYDVKM. The V segment lost 9 bases and the J segment 5 bases; nucleotides outside the gene matches: 13. CDR3 residues: CASLSGQGVHEQYF. The CDR3 DNA reads TGTGCCAGTCTCTCGGGGCAGGGGGTCCACGAGCAGTACTTC.

J is TRBJ2-3 and V is TRBV3-1 (or the pseudogene TRBV3-2); tentative D call: TRBD2 (6 bases). This CDR3 comprises 16 residues. From germline, CDR1 is LGHDT and CDR2 YNNKEL (reference sequence). Between the trimmed V and J ends, which lost 0 bases and 1 base, there was a span of 11 bases. The CDR3 DNA sequence: TGTGCCAGCAGCCAAGAGAGACTAGAGGGCACAGATACGCAGTATTTT. Translated: CASSQERLEGTDTQYF.

V usage is TRBV28 and J usage is TRBJ1-5, with 9 nucleotides matching TRBD1. The V gene's germline CDR1 is MDHEN and CDR2 SYDVKM. V shed 6 bases, J shed 7 bases, and the junction held 13 bases outside the gene matches. The CDR3 consists of 16 residues. In DNA, the CDR3 is TGTGCCAGCAGCTACCCACAGGGGGCTTCGGGACAGCCCCAGCATTTT. Translation gives CASSYPQGASGQPQHF.

This chain uses TRBV27 with TRBJ1-3; no firm D call. Germline CDR1 MNHEY, CDR2 SMNVEV (reference sequence). The CDR3 covers 13 residues. Trimming left V 6 bases short and J 0 bases short, with 6 bases between. The CDR3 loop is CASRVASGNTIYF. In DNA form, the CDR3 reads TGTGCCAGCAGAGTGGCCTCTGGAAACACCATATATTTT.

The chain uses TRBV5-1 and TRBJ1-2, with D hard to call. The V end lost 4 bases, the J end lost 2 bases, and 12 bases lay between the germline ends. Germline CDR1 and CDR2: SGHRS and YFSETQ. The CDR3 is made up of 14 amino acids. The chain's CDR3 is CASSPIVGNYGYTF. CDR3 sequence (DNA): TGCGCCAGCAGCCCCATCGTCGGGAACTATGGCTACACCTTC.

The V call is TRBV18, the J call TRBJ2-2, with 7 bases fitting TRBD2. This CDR3 contains 14 residues. With V trimmed by 2 bases and J by 7 bases, 4 bases remained unmatched. Germline CDR1 is KGHSH and CDR2 is LQKENI. The CDR3 DNA sequence: TGTGCCAGCTCACCAGGACTAGGAATCGGGGAGCTGTTTTTT. Encoded protein: CASSPGLGIGELFF.

The CDR3 DNA reads as TGTGCCAGCAGCGCGGGGGGCTATACGCAGTATTTT. Amino acids: CASSAGGYTQYF. This chain uses TRBV5-6 with TRBJ2-3; 8 nucleotides align to TRBD2. Germline CDR1 and CDR2: SGHDT and YYEEEE. The length of the CDR3 is 12 residues. V shed 4 bases, J shed 7 bases, and the junction held 2 bases outside the gene matches.

The chain has TRBV12-3 or TRBV12-4 and TRBJ2-2; D not certain. V was trimmed by 3 bases and J by 3 bases, leaving 5 bases between them. The CDR3 has 13 residues. CDR3 region: CASSFLYTGELFF. The DNA for the CDR3 is TGTGCCAGCAGTTTTCTTTACACCGGGGAGCTGTTTTTT.

The chain couples TRBV15 to TRBJ2-3, with 8 bases that match TRBD1. The CDR3 has 15 amino acids. CDR1 is LNHNV, CDR2 YYDKDF, per germline (reference sequence). The junction had 1 base not matched to a gene; V was cut back by 1 base and J by 1 base. CDR3 sequence: CATSRGDRRTDTQYF. CDR3 in DNA: TGTGCCACCAGCAGAGGGGACAGGCGCACAGATACGCAGTATTTT.

This sequence joins TRBV5-4 and TRBJ2-7; TRBD2 agrees at 9 bases. There are 16 residues in the CDR3. Trimming took 5 bases from V and 5 from J; bases not matched to a gene: 14. Germline assignment: CDR1 SGHNT and CDR2 YYREEE (reference sequence). CDR3 sequence: CASRGDRVAGVNEQYF. CDR3 DNA: TGTGCCAGCAGGGGGGATAGGGTAGCGGGAGTCAACGAGCAGTACTTC.